The 7 T cell receptor beta chains listed next were all sequenced from one sample in a study of control samples from healthy donors and cancer patients. Profiled with immunoSEQ multiplex PCR; TCRdb holds only in-frame clones, not every one. The sample has about 130,000 clones; around 94% are singletons. Sample: PBMCs. These TCRs come from a man older than 75 with head and neck cancer.

The DNA of the CDR3 is TGTGCCTGGAACCCCGGACGGTCGGGCTCCTACGAGCAGTACTTC. Protein sequence: CAWNPGRSGSYEQYF. The chain employs TRBV30 and TRBJ2-7; no definite D call. The V and J ends lost 4 bases and 0 bases respectively, with 16 bases between them. This CDR3 has 15 amino acids. The germline CDR1 and CDR2 sequences are GTSNPN and SVGIG (reference sequence).

This rearrangement joins TRBV25-1 to TRBJ2-3, with 8 bases lining up with TRBD2. V lost 4 bases to trimming and J lost 0 bases; unmatched junction nucleotides: 6. The CDR3 contains 16 residues. Germline-derived CDR1 and CDR2 are MGHDK and SYGVNS. CDR3 in DNA: TGTGCCAGCAGTGGAGACCTAGCGGGTAGCACAGATACGCAGTATTTT. Its protein is CASSGDLAGSTDTQYF.

This clone was recorded only once. The chain uses TRBV9 and TRBJ2-2; D uncertain. Looked up from germline, CDR1 is SGDLS and CDR2 is YYNGEE. This CDR3 region has 14 residues. The V end was cut by 0 bases, the J end by 9 bases, with 12 bases between. The CDR3 reads CASSVGPEDRELFF. The DNA for the CDR3 is TGTGCCAGCAGCGTAGGGCCCGAAGACAGGGAGCTGTTTTTT. The whole variable domain, filled in from reference TRBV9 and TRBJ2-2, reads DSGVTQTPKHLITATGQRVTLRCSPRSGDLSVYWYQQSLDQGLQFLIQYYNGEERAKGNILERFSAQQFPDLHSELNLSSLELGDSALYFCASSVGPEDRELFFGEGSRLTVL.

V and J are TRBV7-2 and TRBJ1-3, with 8 nucleotides matching TRBD1. The germline gives CDR1 SGHTA, CDR2 FQGNSA. V shed 5 bases, J shed 2 bases, and the junction held 5 bases outside the gene matches. The CDR3 is made up of 15 amino acids. As DNA, the CDR3 is TGTGCCAGCAGCATAGACAGGGGTACTGGAAACACCATATATTTT. This codes for CASSIDRGTGNTIYF.

The rearrangement uses TRBV5-1 and TRBJ2-3; D not resolved. V was shortened by 4 bases and J by 2 bases, with 11 bases between the two germline ends. This CDR3 has 14 residues. CDR1 is SGHRS and CDR2 is YFSETQ in the germline V gene. Here the CDR3 DNA reads TGCGCCAGCAGCGCGGCCAGCCCCACAGATACGCAGTATTTT. It translates to CASSAASPTDTQYF.

The rearrangement links TRBV11-2 to TRBJ2-1; possible D gene TRBD2, 6 bases. This CDR3 contains 16 residues. Germline V lookup: CDR1 SGHAT, CDR2 FQNNGV. Trimming shortened V by 0 bases and J by 4 bases, and 13 bases separated the two germline ends. The CDR3 loop reads CASSLEVGGLYNEQFF. The CDR3 nucleotides are TGTGCCAGCAGCTTAGAGGTGGGGGGTCTATACAATGAGCAGTTCTTC.

The chain joins TRBV6-5 to TRBJ1-5; 7 bases fit TRBD1. This CDR3 is built from 14 residues. Germline V lookup: CDR1 MNHEY, CDR2 SVGAGI. The V and J ends lost 7 bases and 3 bases, in that order; junction bases with no gene match: 6. The CDR3 loop reads CASTRQGPNQPQHF. CDR3 DNA: TGTGCCAGCACCAGACAGGGCCCCAATCAGCCCCAGCATTTT.